These 32 T cell receptor beta chains were sequenced from one sample in a study of T-cell memory formation after mild COVID-19. TCRdb reanalysed the 5' RACE reads using MiXCR and keeps one entry per CDR3 protein. The table includes some 320,000 distinct CDR3 sequences, 13% to 15% detected once. Sequenced: PBMCs or a T cell subset sorted from them (not recorded which). These receptors came from a man in his late teens or twenties who had mild COVID-19 (a few samples of this study predate the infection). Cell type and time point are not known.

The chain joins TRBV2 to TRBJ2-3; D might be TRBD2 (6 bases). Germline V lookup: CDR1 SNHLY, CDR2 FYNNEI. Between the trimmed V and J ends, which lost 4 bases and 2 bases, there was a span of 13 bases. The CDR3 has 15 residues. The CDR3 region is CASSGGDADTDTQYF. CDR3 in DNA: TGTGCCAGCAGTGGGGGGGATGCAGACACAGATACGCAGTATTTT.

This clonotype was found many times. The chain is built from TRBV12-3 or TRBV12-4 and TRBJ1-1, with D hard to call. With 2 bases removed from V and 6 bases from J, the gap between germline ends came to 10 bases. The CDR3 sequence is 13 residues long. The CDR3 loop reads CASSLMWVAEAFF. DNA of the CDR3: TGTGCCAGCAGTTTAATGTGGGTAGCTGAAGCTTTCTTT.

The chain uses TRBV12-3 or TRBV12-4 and TRBJ1-2; TRBD1 matches 8 bases. This CDR3 is built from 12 residues. J gave up 5 bases and V 8 bases, and 4 bases lay outside the gene matches. CDR3 in amino acids: CASYRGGYGYTF. In DNA, the CDR3 is TGTGCCAGCTACAGGGGGGGATATGGCTACACCTTC.

The V call is TRBV20-1, the J call TRBJ1-1, with D uncertain. V dropped 3 bases and J dropped 0 bases, with 14 bases sitting between them. The germline CDR1 and CDR2 sequences are DFQATT and SNEGSKA (reference sequence). The CDR3 is made up of 15 amino acids. CDR3 coding DNA: TGCAGTGCTAGCGGAGGATGGGGAATGAACACTGAAGCTTTCTTT. It yields the protein CSASGGWGMNTEAFF.

In its sample, this clonotype was seen a few times. This rearrangement joins TRBV6-1 to TRBJ2-1; D perhaps matches TRBD1 (5 bases). The V and J ends lost 5 bases and 8 bases respectively, with 22 bases between them. This CDR3 has 16 residues. Germline lookup yields CDR1 MNHNS and CDR2 SASEGT. CDR3 sequence: CASSPLGAQGGYEQFF. CDR3 coding DNA: TGTGCCAGCAGTCCCCTTGGCGCGCAGGGCGGCTATGAGCAGTTCTTC.

The V and J genes are TRBV5-4 and TRBJ1-1; D gene uncertain. This CDR3 is 15 amino acids long. Trimming removed 2 bases from V and 1 base from J, with 12 bases in between. The V gene's germline CDR1 is SGHNT and CDR2 YYREEE (reference sequence). In nucleotides, the CDR3 is TGTGCCAGCAGCTTCTTACTGGCGGGGAACACTGAAGCTTTCTTT. It encodes CASSFLLAGNTEAFF.

The chain combines TRBV7-2 with TRBJ1-2; TRBD1 is a possible D gene (5 bases). Germline V gene data show CDR1 as SGHTA and CDR2 as FQGNSA. Trimming shortened V by 6 bases and J by 0 bases, and 20 bases separated the two germline ends. This CDR3 contains 17 residues. The CDR3 sequence: CASSVISGRGANYGYTF. Written as DNA, the CDR3 is TGTGCCAGCAGTGTCATCTCCGGCCGGGGCGCTAACTATGGCTACACCTTC.

The chain combines TRBV11-2 with TRBJ2-5, with 7 bases lining up with TRBD1. The germline V gene has CDR1 SGHAT and CDR2 FQNNGV. Trimming at V came to 1 base and at J to 5 bases, leaving 7 bases not matched to a gene. The CDR3 consists of 15 residues. The CDR3 DNA reads TGTGCCAGCAGCTTAGCGGGACAGATGGGTGAGACCCAGTACTTC. Translating it yields CASSLAGQMGETQYF.

This clonotype was counted at least ten times. This chain uses TRBV5-1 with TRBJ2-7; 11 bases are shared with TRBD2. The CDR3 length is 16 residues. Per germline, CDR1 SGHRS and CDR2 YFSETQ. V shed 3 bases, J shed 3 bases, and the junction held 8 bases outside the gene matches. CDR3 sequence (DNA): TGCGCCAGCAGCTCTGGGCCTAGCGGGGGGCGCTACGAGCAGTACTTC. Encoded protein: CASSSGPSGGRYEQYF.

This clonotype has only a few counts. The rearrangement joins TRBV5-1 to TRBJ2-3; 9 bases map to TRBD2. This CDR3 has 16 residues. Germline CDR1 SGHRS, CDR2 YFSETQ. Trimming took 7 bases from V and 2 from J; bases not matched to a gene: 11. CDR3 in DNA: TGCGCCAGCGGGGGCCTTAGCGGGGGAATCACAGATACGCAGTATTTT. This encodes CASGGLSGGITDTQYF.

CDR3 sequence: CASSSDRTGLYMNTEAFF. As DNA, the CDR3 is TGTGCCAGCAGCTCCGACCGGACAGGGCTCTACATGAACACTGAAGCTTTCTTT. The J gene is TRBJ1-1, the V gene TRBV7-8, with 8 bases fitting TRBD1. The CDR3 sequence is 18 residues long. Germline V gene sequence: CDR1 SGHVS, CDR2 FQNEAQ. V shed 4 bases, J shed 0 bases, and the junction held 13 bases outside the gene matches.

This clonotype has a count of ten or more. The chain couples TRBV7-9 to TRBJ2-3; weak D call: TRBD1 (6 bases). Germline-derived CDR1 and CDR2 are SEHNR and FQNEAQ (reference sequence). The V end lost 5 bases, the J end lost 4 bases, and 10 bases lay between the germline ends. The CDR3 extends over 13 amino acids. Here the CDR3 DNA reads TGTGCCAGCAGCCCCAGGGGTCCAGATACGCAGTATTTT. It specifies CASSPRGPDTQYF. Full variable domain (outside the CDR3, taken from reference TRBV7-9 and TRBJ2-3): DTGVSQNPRHKITKRGQNVTFRCDPISEHNRLYWYRQTLGQGPEFLTYFQNEAQLEKSRLLSDRFSAERPKGSFSTLEIQRTEQGDSAMYLCASSPRGPDTQYFGPGTRLTVL.

V usage is TRBV5-1 and J usage is TRBJ1-2; possible D gene TRBD1, 5 bases. Germline lookup yields CDR1 SGHRS and CDR2 YFSETQ. V shed 1 base and J shed 7 bases, with 14 bases lying between them. This CDR3 contains 14 residues. This CDR3 reads CASSLSPGSFGYTF. The CDR3 bases are TGCGCCAGCAGCTTGTCCCCAGGGTCCTTTGGCTACACCTTC.

This clonotype was seen only a few times. This chain connects TRBV2 to TRBJ2-5, with 8 nucleotides matching TRBD1. The CDR3 consists of 15 residues. The germline V gene encodes CDR1 SNHLY and CDR2 FYNNEI. Trimming took 4 bases from V and 2 from J; bases not matched to a gene: 6. The CDR3 spells CASSAQGARQETQYF. CDR3 bases: TGTGCCAGCAGTGCGCAGGGGGCTCGGCAAGAGACCCAGTACTTC.

This chain connects TRBV7-9 to TRBJ1-1; 8 nucleotides align to TRBD1. In germline, CDR1 is SEHNR, CDR2 FQNEAQ (reference sequence). CDR3 length equals 16 residues. Trimming removed 4 bases from V and 0 bases from J; junction bases left unmatched: 7. The CDR3 protein is CASSWKTGGLNTEAFF. The CDR3 DNA reads TGTGCCAGCAGCTGGAAAACAGGGGGATTGAACACTGAAGCTTTCTTT.

The chain employs TRBV4-3 and TRBJ1-6; TRBD1 is a possible D gene (5 bases). Germline CDR1 is LGHNA and CDR2 is YSLEER. The V end lost 0 bases, the J end lost 7 bases, and 13 bases lay between the germline ends. This CDR3 region has 16 residues. In DNA, the CDR3 is TGCGCCAGCAGCCAAGATCCGGGGACCCAAAATTCACCCCTCCACTTT. It codes for CASSQDPGTQNSPLHF.

This clonotype was picked up many times. The genes are TRBV20-1 and TRBJ2-5; 10 bases are shared with TRBD2. V was pared by 6 bases and J by 0 bases, with 4 bases of the junction left unmatched. The germline gives CDR1 DFQATT, CDR2 SNEGSKA (reference sequence). This CDR3 spans 14 amino acids. Written as DNA, the CDR3 is TGCAGTGCAACAGGACTAGCGGACCAAGAGACCCAGTACTTC. It yields the protein CSATGLADQETQYF.

This clonotype has a count of ten or more. The CDR3 DNA sequence: TGTGCCAGCAGTTACTCGGGTGATCCTGAAGCTTTCTTT. This encodes CASSYSGDPEAFF. The rearrangement uses TRBV6-5 and TRBJ1-1, with unresolved D. This CDR3 is 13 amino acids long. V was trimmed by 0 bases and J by 6 bases, leaving 8 bases between them. Germline CDR1 MNHEY, CDR2 SVGAGI.

This clonotype was found a few times. The V gene is TRBV4-2, the J gene TRBJ2-5; 9 positions agree with TRBD2. Germline V gene data show CDR1 as LGHNA and CDR2 as YNFKEQ. CDR3 length equals 17 residues. V lost 0 bases, J lost 6 bases, and 11 bases stayed unmatched. The CDR3 protein is CASSQDWAGGLSKTQYF. The DNA for the CDR3 is TGTGCCAGCAGCCAAGATTGGGCGGGGGGGCTTAGTAAGACCCAGTACTTC.

This clonotype has a handful of counts. The rearrangement uses TRBV11-2 and TRBJ2-1, with D possibly TRBD2 on 6 matching bases. Trimming took off 4 bases at V and 4 bases at J, with 20 bases between the two ends. Per germline, CDR1 SGHAT and CDR2 FQNNGV. The CDR3 length is 17 residues. CDR3 sequence (DNA): TGTGCCAGCAGCTCTCGGGTGCTAGCGAGATTATACAATGAGCAGTTCTTC. It specifies CASSSRVLARLYNEQFF.

A few counts support this clonotype. The chain combines TRBV10-2 with TRBJ2-2; D uncertain. Germline V gene lookup returns CDR1 WSHSY and CDR2 SAAADI. CDR3 size: 15 residues. V was cut by 2 bases and J by 1 base, with 8 bases left in between. As DNA, the CDR3 is TGCGCCAGCAGTGAGACTGGAATGAACACCGGGGAGCTGTTTTTT. Translation gives CASSETGMNTGELFF.

This clonotype was seen a handful of times. The chain is built from TRBV7-9 and TRBJ2-7; the D gene could be TRBD1 or TRBD2 (6 bases each). Germline loops: CDR1 SEHNR, CDR2 FQNEAQ (reference sequence). V lost 5 bases to trimming and J lost 2 bases, with 16 bases between them. This CDR3 is 15 amino acids long. The CDR3 region has the DNA TGTGCCAGCAGCGGCATGGGTGGGGGGCCCTACGAGCAGTACGTC. Amino acids: CASSGMGGGPYEQYV.

The J gene is TRBJ2-7, the V gene TRBV4-2, with D perhaps matching TRBD2 (5 bases). Trimming shortened V by 1 base and J by 3 bases, and 7 bases separated the two germline ends. The CDR3 loop spans 13 amino acids. Germline CDR1 reads LGHNA; CDR2 reads YNFKEQ. CDR3 bases: TGTGCCAGCAGCCAAGGGGGAGTCTACGAGCAGTACTTC. Translation gives CASSQGGVYEQYF.

The chain links TRBV5-4 to TRBJ2-5, with D perhaps assigned TRBD1 or TRBD2 (5 bases each). Germline V gives CDR1 SGHNT, CDR2 YYREEE (reference sequence). V lost 4 bases and J lost 5, with 21 bases in between. The CDR3 contains 16 residues. The chain's CDR3 is CASSPKRGRDGETQYF. DNA of the CDR3: TGTGCCAGCAGCCCTAAGAGGGGAAGGGATGGGGAGACCCAGTACTTC.

The rearrangement links TRBV4-1 to TRBJ2-5; the D gene is possibly TRBD1 (6 bases). V shed 4 bases and J shed 5 bases, with 14 bases lying between them. CDR3 length: 14 residues. The germline CDR1 and CDR2 sequences are MGHRA and YSYEKL. The DNA of the CDR3 is TGCGCCAGCAGCCCAGGGGTCCTCATGGAGACCCAGTACTTC. This codes for CASSPGVLMETQYF.

This clonotype came up a few times. V and J are TRBV20-1 and TRBJ2-5, with D tentatively TRBD2 (5 bases). V lost 2 bases and J 5 bases, leaving 18 bases between the germline ends. The CDR3 totals 15 residues. Germline CDR1 reads DFQATT; CDR2 reads SNEGSKA (reference sequence). In DNA form, the CDR3 reads TGCAGTGCTAGACTCGGACCGAGACGAGGGGAGACCCAGTACTTC. It specifies CSARLGPRRGETQYF.

The J gene is TRBJ2-6, the V gene TRBV7-9, with 8 bases aligning to TRBD1. Germline values: CDR1 SEHNR, CDR2 FQNEAQ (reference sequence). The CDR3 is 18 amino acids. Losses at the gene ends were 6 bases for V and 1 base for J; bases not matched to a gene: 11. The DNA for the CDR3 is TGTGCCAGCAGACCGACAGGGGCCACTCGATCTGGGGCCAACGTCCTGACTTTC. Translation gives CASRPTGATRSGANVLTF.

Ten or more counts support this clonotype. The chain has TRBV20-1 and TRBJ2-7; D may be TRBD1 or TRBD2 (5 bases each). This CDR3 contains 15 residues. From germline, CDR1 is DFQATT and CDR2 SNEGSKA (reference sequence). The V gene lost 6 bases and the J gene lost 5 bases, with 23 bases spanning the gap. The CDR3 nucleotides read TGCAGTGCCAGACGCCCACGGGGCCCCTACGACGAGCAGTACTTC. This gives the protein CSARRPRGPYDEQYF.

The chain's CDR3 is CASSEGRGDYNEQFF. The CDR3 DNA is TGTGCCAGCAGTGAGGGCAGGGGGGACTACAATGAGCAGTTCTTC. V and J are TRBV2 and TRBJ2-1; D might be TRBD1 (7 bases). This CDR3 is built from 15 residues. Per germline, CDR1 SNHLY and CDR2 FYNNEI. Between the trimmed V and J ends, which lost 3 bases and 3 bases, there was a span of 12 bases.

This chain uses TRBV20-1 with TRBJ2-1; TRBD2 matches at 8 bases. Trimming at V came to 0 bases and at J to 0 bases, leaving 4 bases not matched to a gene. Looked up from germline, CDR1 is DFQATT and CDR2 is SNEGSKA (reference sequence). The CDR3 is 16 residues long. This CDR3 reads CSARDGRGASYNEQFF. The CDR3 nucleotides are TGCAGTGCTAGAGACGGGCGGGGGGCCTCCTACAATGAGCAGTTCTTC.

This clonotype has a handful of counts. The genes are TRBV27 and TRBJ2-3; 10 nucleotides line up with TRBD2. Germline V CDR1 and CDR2: MNHEY, SMNVEV (reference sequence). This CDR3 contains 16 residues. J lost 1 base, V lost 0 bases, and 1 base had no gene match. The CDR3 protein is CASSLSGTSGTDTQYF. The CDR3 DNA is TGTGCCAGCAGTTTATCGGGGACTAGCGGCACAGATACGCAGTATTTT.

This clonotype was seen at least ten times. The rearrangement joins TRBV18 to TRBJ2-3; the D call may be TRBD1 or TRBD2 (6 bases each). The CDR3 totals 15 residues. The ends were cut back, 3 bases at V and 4 bases at J, with 14 bases in the middle. In germline, CDR1 is KGHSH, CDR2 LQKENI. In nucleotides, the CDR3 is TGTGCCAGCTCACCCATGGGGGGCCGCGCAGATACGCAGTATTTT. Translated, it gives CASSPMGGRADTQYF.